Sequencing of this T cell receptor (beta chain) was carried out in a study of T-cell memory formation after mild COVID-19. TCRdb reanalysed the 5' RACE reads using MiXCR and keeps one entry per CDR3 protein. The sample consists of around 450,000 distinct CDR3 sequences, more than 20% of them appearing once. Findings and limits, study-wide: CD4+ contracting clones lay mainly in CM and EM, CD8+ ones in EMRA.

There are 15 residues in the CDR3. The V and J ends lost 2 bases and 8 bases respectively, with 15 bases between them. Germline V gene lookup returns CDR1 LGHDT and CDR2 YNNKEL (reference sequence). To note about this clonotype: Its antigen is as yet unknown.

The clonotype was recovered from an adult woman who had mild COVID-19 (a few samples of this study predate the infection). Cell type and time point are not known. Material for sequencing was PBMCs or a T cell subset sorted from them (not recorded which). The J gene is TRBJ1-4, the V gene TRBV3-1, with D possibly matching TRBD1 (6 bases). CDR3 DNA: TGTGCCAGCAGCCAAAGTGGGACAATGGGAGAAAAACTGTTTTTT. Protein: CASSQSGTMGEKLFF.